This TCR beta chain was observed in a study of CD8 T cells in Susac syndrome (dated by TCRdb to about 2019). As for the study more broadly: Among the sequenced Susac syndrome patients, more than five had clinically active disease and roughly 8 were in clinical remission. At blood withdrawal, Susac syndrome patients were either therapy-naive, taking corticosteroids (in some cases with IVIg as well), or taking IVIg alone. Repertoire sequencing was used to test whether CD8+ T cell activation and differentiation in Susac syndrome was antigen driven.

RNA was extracted with the RNeasy kit and 0.5 to 1 ug was reverse transcribed using random hexamers. The immunoSEQ multiplex PCR assay, which covers 54 Vbeta and 13 Jbeta segments, was used to amplify TCR beta CDR3 regions. To correct PCR amplification bias, a synthetic template baseline was used for both primer optimization and computational correction. Under the source paper's analysis protocol: Only productive sequences were kept, with reads annotated to V, D and J genes according to IMGT and analyzed in immunoSEQ Analyzer. Clonality was computed as one minus Shannon entropy normalized by log2 of the number of productive unique sequences. For each patient and control, public and private clones were evaluated within the 100 most prevalent clones. Clones were defined as Susac-specific when absent from the healthy and MS cohorts, from about 970 published viral clones and from other ImmuneACCESS disease sequences. TCRdb reprocessed the public reads (quality trimming at Q25 with fastp, clone calling with MiXCR) and kept in-frame beta chains. Each record represents a unique CDR3 protein, reported with the most common genes and DNA among its rows. These V and J calls derive from TCRdb rather than the authors' analysis. Within this sample are 200,000 to 250,000 distinct CDR3 sequences, with about 95% of them counted one time only. The top ten clones comprise under 0.2% of the sample.

With respect to this clonotype: This clone's antigen is unknown. The junction departs from the called germline gene at one end, perhaps through a read error.

Overall study results and their limits: In patients with Susac syndrome, the CD4+ T cell repertoire showed no detectable clonal expansion. The number of individuals in the TCR sequencing and HLA analysis was acknowledged as relatively small.

Reading the germline V gene (reference sequence) gives CDR1 SSHAT and CDR2 FNYEAQ. The CDR3, cysteine through phenylalanine, is 15 amino acids long. The DNA shown is the 45-base CDR3, in frame from base 1. Peripheral blood CD8+ and CD4+ T cells from healthy donors, Susac syndrome patients and multiple sclerosis patients were profiled by high-throughput TCR beta sequencing. The Susac syndrome patients fulfilled recently defined diagnostic criteria for either definite or probable disease. CD8+ TEMRA cells were enriched by FACS, while bulk CD8+ and CD4+ T cells were purified by magnetic negative isolation. Blood was collected in EDTA tubes and processed within 24 hours, with PBMCs isolated through density gradient centrifugation. PBMCs intended for TCR sequencing were cryopreserved in liquid nitrogen and thawed later in a water bath at 37 degrees C. A purity of at least 90% was achieved for sorted or isolated CD4+, CD8+ and CD8+ TEMRA cells.

The TCR originated in a human donor with Susac syndrome. Source material: CD4+ T cells from PBMCs. The V and J segments used are TRBV7-7 and TRBJ1-5; a tentative D call is TRBD1 (6 bases match). In nucleotides, the sequence is TGTGCTAGCAGCTGGGGTGGGGGCAGCAATCAGCCCCAGCATTTT. Its protein product is CASSWGGGSNQPQHF.